These T cell receptor beta chains were read from a single sample in a study of OX40 agonist ivuxolimab in advanced cancers. Data came from immunoSEQ multiplex PCR; TCRdb stores just in-frame clones and leaves some out. This table holds 45,000 to 65,000 clones, around 82% found once. The source was CD4+ or CD8+ T cells sorted from blood, collected in a trial of the OX40 agonist ivuxolimab. These receptors were taken from an adult with an advanced solid tumor such as melanoma, head and neck, liver or kidney cancer. Both conserved end residues are trimmed from each CDR3.

j_gene | v_gene | CDR3aa
TRBJ1-4 | TRBV30 | AWSVMGQGNEKLF
TRBJ2-4 | TRBV19 | ASSIPTGTTKNIQY
TRBJ1-6 | TRBV6-5 | ASRTGFNSPLH
TRBJ2-7 | TRBV28 | ASSFSGTGGGEQY
TRBJ1-1 | TRBV19 | ASSLGTSAF
TRBJ2-2 | TRBV2 | ASSEWGLANTGELF
TRBJ1-5 | TRBV19 | ASGEQPLSNQPQH
TRBJ1-1 | TRBV18 | ASSRVGMRNTEAF
TRBJ2-1 | TRBV4-2 | ASSLRARSGGSSYNEQF
TRBJ1-1 | TRBV7-8 | ASSLRGHMNTEAF
TRBJ2-5 | TRBV5-1 | ATQLPSGSGETQY
TRBJ1-2 | TRBV5-1 | ASSLPRANYGYT
TRBJ2-5 | TRBV10-3 | AISGGQGDGETQY
TRBJ1-6 | TRBV6-5 | ASSDRETPLH
TRBJ1-2 | TRBV6-1 | AVKPPSNYGYT
TRBJ2-2 | TRBV19 | AIERTNTGELF
TRBJ1-1 | TRBV27 | ASSFYRGADTEAF
TRBJ2-2 | TRBV19 | ASSPRRRANTGELF
TRBJ2-1 | TRBV5-1 | ASSGGRSYNEQF
TRBJ2-5 | TRBV7-2 | ASSSNRGSEETQY
TRBJ2-2 | TRBV7-3 | ASSFSGRSTSGELF
TRBJ1-2 | TRBV7-2 | ASSLTGGGYGYT
TRBJ1-5 | TRBV5-6 | ASSRPRQGPNQPQH
TRBJ2-3 | TRBV5-1 | ASSPGGTRSTDTQY
TRBJ2-3 | TRBV29-1 | SAAGAGGTDTQY
TRBJ2-7 | TRBV5-4 | ASSFTKKRGTYEQY
TRBJ1-2 | TRBV6-1 | ASRARRGNYGYT
TRBJ1-3 | TRBV7-2 | ASSATRSSGNTIY
TRBJ1-3 | TRBV7-9 | ASSHEGQGFTTIY
TRBJ1-4 | TRBV18 | ASSPSGLTLNEKLF
TRBJ1-1 | TRBV5-8 | ASSLGHLNTEAF
TRBJ1-2 | TRBV9 | ASSFTKGQGADYGYT
TRBJ1-5 | TRBV18 | ASSQQGWNQPQH
TRBJ1-3 | TRBV7-2 | ASSLGGTGTGNTIY
TRBJ1-1 | TRBV5-6 | ASSLDRGTEAF
TRBJ2-5 | TRBV7-3 | ASSFRGTGSGETQY
TRBJ2-3 | TRBV4-3 | ASSQSYRGPDTQY
TRBJ1-4 | TRBV9 | ASSVSAGTNEKLF
TRBJ1-2 | TRBV10-3 | AISVGLYGANYGYT
TRBJ2-2 | TRBV5-1 | ASTENTGELF
TRBJ1-6 | TRBV6-6 | ASSYRGGSPLH
TRBJ2-5 | TRBV6-6 | ASSRGLWETQY
TRBJ1-5 | TRBV27 | ASSLWGYGNQPQH
TRBJ1-5 | TRBV28 | ASKGPNQPQH
TRBJ2-7 | TRBV30 | AWTGGYEQY
TRBJ2-1 | TRBV7-2 | ASSLAFGTTFSSYNEQF
TRBJ1-6 | TRBV7-2 | ASSLKGTGDSPLH
TRBJ2-3 | TRBV7-9 | ASSLHGLDTQY
TRBJ1-4 | TRBV7-9 | ASSFYGSHPTNEKLF
TRBJ1-2 | TRBV6-6 | ASSYSRGGGYGYT
TRBJ2-3 | TRBV15 | ATSRETPGRDTQY
TRBJ2-1 | TRBV4-1 | ASSHPSGNKFYEQF
TRBJ2-5 | TRBV5-1 | ASSSRTDQETQY
TRBJ2-1 | TRBV11-3 | ASSLEGAPDNEQF
TRBJ2-1 | TRBV5-1 | ASSSLAGNYNEQF
TRBJ1-4 | TRBV5-1 | ASSDPGQGAILF
TRBJ2-1 | TRBV6-1 | ASTPGQLYNEQF